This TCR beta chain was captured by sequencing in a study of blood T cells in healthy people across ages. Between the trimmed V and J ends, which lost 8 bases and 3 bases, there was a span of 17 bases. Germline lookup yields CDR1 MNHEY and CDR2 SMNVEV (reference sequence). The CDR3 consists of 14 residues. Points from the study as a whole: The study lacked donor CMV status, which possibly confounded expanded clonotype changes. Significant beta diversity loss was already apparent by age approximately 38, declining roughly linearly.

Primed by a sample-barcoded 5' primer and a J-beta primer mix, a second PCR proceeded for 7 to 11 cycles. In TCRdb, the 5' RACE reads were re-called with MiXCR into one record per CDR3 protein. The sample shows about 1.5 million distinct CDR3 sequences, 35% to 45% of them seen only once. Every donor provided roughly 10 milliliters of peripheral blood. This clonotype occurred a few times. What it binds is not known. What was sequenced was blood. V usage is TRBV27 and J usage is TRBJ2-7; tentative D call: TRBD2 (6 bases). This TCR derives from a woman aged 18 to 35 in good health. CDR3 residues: CASSPGGRIYEQYF. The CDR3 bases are TGTGCCAGCTCCCCGGGTGGGAGGATCTACGAGCAGTACTTC.